This T cell receptor (beta chain) was observed in a study of shared clonotypes between healthy human individuals. Some clones are missing from TCRdb's copy, which holds only in-frame ones; the method was immunoSEQ multiplex PCR. The table records under 2.5 million clones, 92% of them present only once. With respect to this clone: What it recognizes is unknown.

Whole-study results and caveats: Generation probabilities of non-shared clonotypes were lower (relative to those shared by all four donors). Generally, naive subsets (rather than memory subsets) showed larger estimated richness.

The CDR3 spans 19 residues. Germline V gene lookup returns CDR1 GTSNPN and CDR2 SVGIG (reference sequence). Losses at the gene ends were 0 bases for V and 3 bases for J; bases not matched to a gene: 15. The rearrangement links TRBV30 to TRBJ2-1; TRBD2 matches at 9 bases. This clonotype was obtained from a man between 18 and 35 years old in good health. Some clones in this sample may be carry-over from other donors' samples. The sequencing input was naive CD4+ T cells from PBMCs. Subset specified: CD45RA+ positively selected. The CDR3 reads CAWSVWASGAPQNYNEQFF. CDR3 sequence (DNA): TGTGCCTGGAGTGTATGGGCTAGCGGGGCCCCTCAGAACTACAATGAGCAGTTCTTC. The full variable domain, in which reference TRBV30 and TRBJ2-1 provide the parts outside the CDR3, is SQTIHQWPATLVQPVGSPLSLECTVEGTSNPNLYWYRQAAGRGLQLLFYSVGIGQISSEVPQNLSASRPQDRQFILSSKKLLLSDSGFYLCAWSVWASGAPQNYNEQFFGPGTRLTVL.